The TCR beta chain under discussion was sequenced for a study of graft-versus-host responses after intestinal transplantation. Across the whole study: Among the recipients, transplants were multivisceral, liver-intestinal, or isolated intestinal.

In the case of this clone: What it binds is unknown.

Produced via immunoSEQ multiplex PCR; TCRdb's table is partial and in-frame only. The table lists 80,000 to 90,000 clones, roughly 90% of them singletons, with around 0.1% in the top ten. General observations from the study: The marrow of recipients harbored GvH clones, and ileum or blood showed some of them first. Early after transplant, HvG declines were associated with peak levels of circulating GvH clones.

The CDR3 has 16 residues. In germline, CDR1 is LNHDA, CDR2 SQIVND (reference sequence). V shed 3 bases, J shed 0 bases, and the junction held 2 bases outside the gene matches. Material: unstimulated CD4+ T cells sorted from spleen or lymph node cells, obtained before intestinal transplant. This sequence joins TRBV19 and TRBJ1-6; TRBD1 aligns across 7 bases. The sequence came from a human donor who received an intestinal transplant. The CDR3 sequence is CASSIRQGSYNSPLHF. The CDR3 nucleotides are TGTGCCAGTAGTATCCGACAGGGCTCCTATAATTCACCCCTCCACTTT.